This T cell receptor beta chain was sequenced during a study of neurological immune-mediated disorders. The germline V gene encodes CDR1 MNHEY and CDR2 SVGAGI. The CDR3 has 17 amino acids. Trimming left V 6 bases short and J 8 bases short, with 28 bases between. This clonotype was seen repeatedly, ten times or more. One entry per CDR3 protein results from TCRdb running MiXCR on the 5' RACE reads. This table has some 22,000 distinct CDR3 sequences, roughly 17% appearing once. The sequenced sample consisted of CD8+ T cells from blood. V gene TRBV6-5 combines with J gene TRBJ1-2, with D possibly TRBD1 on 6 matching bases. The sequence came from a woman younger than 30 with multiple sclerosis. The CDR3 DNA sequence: TGTGCCAGCAGACTTATCTTCTCGGGTCGGGGGGCTGAGGGCTACACCTTC. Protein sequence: CASRLIFSGRGAEGYTF.